These T cell receptor beta chains were read from a single sample in a study of blood T cell repertoires in COVID-19. The protocol was immunoSEQ multiplex PCR, while the TCRdb copy is restricted to in-frame clones and leaves out a portion. This sample has 140,000 to 150,000 clones, with about 79% found just once. The sample was peripheral blood. The receptors originated from a man in his fifties or sixties with active or convalescent COVID-19. The CDR3 runs from the conserved cysteine through the conserved F or W. The D gene is left open where the match is weak. Only part of the rows carry a size: once, few, many, or a class if the clone is expanded.

clone_size: .
d_call: TRBD1
j_call: TRBJ1-1
v_call: TRBV4-1
cdr3_aa: CASSRTGLDTEAFF
cdr3_nt: TGCGCCAGCAGCCGGACAGGGTTAGACACTGAAGCTTTCTTT

clone_size: once
d_call: .
j_call: TRBJ2-2
v_call: TRBV29-1
cdr3_aa: CSVRAGVNTGELFF
cdr3_nt: TGCAGCGTTAGAGCAGGGGTGAACACCGGGGAGCTGTTTTTT

clone_size: few
d_call: .
j_call: TRBJ1-2
v_call: TRBV18
cdr3_aa: CASSLTGDRNYGYTF
cdr3_nt: TGTGCCAGCTCCCTTACTGGAGACAGAAACTATGGCTACACCTTC

clone_size: .
d_call: .
j_call: TRBJ1-5
v_call: TRBV30
cdr3_aa: CAWSTTGSFNQPQHF
cdr3_nt: TGTGCCTGGAGTACCACAGGGAGTTTCAATCAGCCCCAGCATTTT

clone_size: .
d_call: .
j_call: TRBJ1-5
v_call: TRBV6-5
cdr3_aa: CASSDRRNSNQPQHF
cdr3_nt: TGTGCCAGCAGCGACAGAAGAAATAGCAATCAGCCCCAGCATTTT

clone_size: once
d_call: TRBD1
j_call: TRBJ1-1
v_call: TRBV7-9
cdr3_aa: CASSLAITGTGGDTEAFF
cdr3_nt: TGTGCCAGCAGCTTAGCGATAACCGGGACAGGGGGCGACACTGAAGCTTTCTTT

clone_size: .
d_call: TRBD1
j_call: TRBJ2-1
v_call: TRBV28
cdr3_aa: CASSPQTGASSYNEQFF
cdr3_nt: TGTGCCAGCAGCCCTCAGACAGGGGCCAGCTCCTACAATGAGCAGTTCTTC

clone_size: .
d_call: .
j_call: TRBJ2-5
v_call: TRBV7-2
cdr3_aa: CASSFGGRTETQYF
cdr3_nt: TGTGCCAGCAGCTTCGGGGGGCGAACTGAGACCCAGTACTTC

clone_size: .
d_call: .
j_call: TRBJ1-6
v_call: TRBV18
cdr3_aa: CASSPREGNNSPLHF
cdr3_nt: TGTGCCAGCTCACCACGGGAGGGAAATAATTCACCCCTCCACTTT

clone_size: .
d_call: .
j_call: TRBJ2-2
v_call: TRBV29-1
cdr3_aa: CSVDGENTGELFF
cdr3_nt: TGCAGCGTTGACGGGGAAAACACCGGGGAGCTGTTTTTT

clone_size: .
d_call: TRBD1
j_call: TRBJ1-2
v_call: TRBV30
cdr3_aa: CAWSQGNYGYTF
cdr3_nt: TGTGCCTGGTCACAGGGGAACTATGGCTACACCTTC

clone_size: .
d_call: TRBD2
j_call: TRBJ2-1
v_call: TRBV4-1
cdr3_aa: CASSQAERGAYNEQFF
cdr3_nt: TGCGCCAGCAGCCAAGCGGAGCGGGGGGCCTACAATGAGCAGTTCTTC

clone_size: .
d_call: .
j_call: TRBJ2-5
v_call: TRBV11-2
cdr3_aa: CASSLGGGAETQYF
cdr3_nt: TGTGCCAGCAGCTTGGGAGGCGGGGCAGAGACCCAGTACTTC

clone_size: few
d_call: TRBD1
j_call: TRBJ2-2
v_call: TRBV18
cdr3_aa: CASSPRDRGTTGELFF
cdr3_nt: TGTGCCAGCTCACCCCGGGACAGGGGGACCACCGGGGAGCTGTTTTTT

clone_size: .
d_call: .
j_call: TRBJ1-2
v_call: TRBV6-5
cdr3_aa: CASSYSPSNYGYTF
cdr3_nt: TGTGCCAGCAGTTACTCGCCGAGTAACTATGGCTACACCTTC

clone_size: .
d_call: .
j_call: TRBJ1-1
v_call: TRBV5-1
cdr3_aa: CASSLPETEAFF
cdr3_nt: TGCGCCAGCAGCTTGCCCGAGACTGAAGCTTTCTTT